Below are 8 T cell receptor beta chains sequenced from a single sample in a study of blood T cells in healthy people across ages. Primers used in a second PCR of about 6 to 11 cycles were a sample-barcoded 5' primer and a J-beta primer mix. TCRdb reprocessed the 5' RACE reads with MiXCR, giving one entry per CDR3 protein. The table lists approximately 800,000 distinct CDR3 sequences, about 37% of them singletons. Sequences were obtained from blood. The receptors were sampled from a man younger than 35 in good health.

The chain has TRBV12-3 or TRBV12-4 and TRBJ1-6; no reliable D call. This CDR3 is built from 16 residues. The V gene lost 5 bases and the J gene lost 0 bases, with 11 bases spanning the gap. DNA for the CDR3: TGTGCCAGCAGTGAACAGACGAGCTCCTATAATTCACCCCTCCACTTT. Amino acids: CASSEQTSSYNSPLHF.

The chain carries TRBV28 and TRBJ2-3, with unresolved D. CDR1 is MDHEN and CDR2 is SYDVKM in the germline V gene. The CDR3 is made up of 13 amino acids. Trimming took 4 bases from V and 6 from J, leaving 11 bases between them. The CDR3 protein is CASSYGYRDTQYF. In nucleotides, the CDR3 is TGTGCCAGCAGTTACGGTTATCGGGATACGCAGTATTTT.

This clonotype was seen ten or more times. This chain links TRBV3-1 with TRBJ2-3, with no clear D. V was clipped by 0 bases and J by 0 bases, with 4 bases between them. This CDR3 spans 14 amino acids. Looked up from germline, CDR1 is LGHDT and CDR2 is YNNKEL (reference sequence). The CDR3 here is CASSQDISTDTQYF. CDR3 bases: TGTGCCAGCAGCCAAGATATCAGCACAGATACGCAGTATTTT.

There are a few counts of this clonotype. The chain employs TRBV20-1 and TRBJ2-1, with TRBD1 as a possible D gene (6 bases). V shed 5 bases and J shed 1 base, with 21 bases lying between them. There are 17 residues in the CDR3. Germline CDR1 reads DFQATT; CDR2 reads SNEGSKA (reference sequence). CDR3 in amino acids: CSAQQSGRGWSYNEQFF. In nucleotides, the CDR3 is TGCAGTGCTCAGCAGAGCGGCAGGGGATGGTCCTACAATGAGCAGTTCTTC.

This clonotype was recorded once. This chain connects TRBV20-1 to TRBJ2-7; the match to TRBD1 covers 7 bases. The closer fit of TRBJ2-5 to the DNA end suggests the J call may be wrong. The germline V gene has CDR1 DFQATT and CDR2 SNEGSKA (reference sequence). This CDR3 is 13 amino acids long. CDR3 sequence (DNA): TGCAGTGCCACACCGACAGGGTTGGGGACCCAGTACTTC. Translation gives CSATPTGLGTQYF.

This clonotype was recorded at least ten times. The chain combines TRBV3-1 with TRBJ1-2; D remains unclear. This CDR3 has 13 residues. The germline V and J ends were trimmed by 0 bases and 4 bases, with 6 bases remaining between them. Germline V lookup: CDR1 LGHDT, CDR2 YNNKEL (reference sequence). CDR3 in DNA: TGTGCCAGCAGCCAAGACCCCAGCTATGGCTACACCTTC. This codes for CASSQDPSYGYTF.

The CDR3 DNA reads TGTGCCAGCAGTTTAGGGACTGGGGCCAACGTCCTGACTTTC. It encodes CASSLGTGANVLTF. The rearrangement joins TRBV27 to TRBJ2-6; D gene ambiguous. Germline V gene sequence: CDR1 MNHEY, CDR2 SMNVEV (reference sequence). V gave up 2 bases and J gave up 2 bases, with 4 bases separating them. The CDR3 spans 14 residues.

The V gene is TRBV5-1, the J gene TRBJ2-5; the D is unclear. The better agreement between TRBJ2-7 and the DNA end casts doubt on the J call. The CDR3 sequence is 16 residues long. The V gene's germline CDR1 is SGHRS and CDR2 YFSETQ. CDR3 amino acids: CASSLSSLGRPYEQYF. As DNA, the CDR3 is TGCGCCAGCAGCTTGTCGTCTCTCGGAAGACCCTACGAGCAGTACTTC.